The 23 T cell receptor beta chains reported below all come from one sample, sequenced in a study of blood T cell repertoires in COVID-19. The data were produced by immunoSEQ multiplex PCR, yet TCRdb's version contains in-frame clones alone and is incomplete. The table has roughly 170,000 clones, about 74% seen once. The sequencing input was peripheral blood. The receptors originated from a woman of 80 years or more with acute or convalescent COVID-19.

The chain joins TRBV11-3 to TRBJ2-1, with TRBD2 identical over 13 bases. Per the germline V gene, CDR1 is SGHNT and CDR2 is YENEEA. The CDR3 covers 17 residues. V was clipped by 4 bases and J by 0 bases; unmatched bases: 3. CDR3 sequence reads: CASSSTSGRDSYNEQFF. In nucleotides, the CDR3 is TGTGCCAGCAGCTCTACTAGCGGGAGGGACTCCTACAATGAGCAGTTCTTC. The variable domain in full, completed from reference TRBV11-3 and TRBJ2-1, reads EAGVVQSPRYKIIEKKQPVAFWCNPISGHNTLYWYLQNLGQGPELLIRYENEEAVDDSQLPKDRFSAERLKGVDSTLKIQPAELGDSAVYLCASSSTSGRDSYNEQFFGPGTRLTVL.

This clone was seen a few times. The CDR3 region is CASSPNPGWGERGYTF. The CDR3 nucleotides are TGTGCCAGCAGCCCCAACCCTGGGTGGGGCGAGCGAGGCTACACCTTC. V usage is TRBV7-2 and J usage is TRBJ1-2; possibly TRBD1 for D (5 bases). The CDR3 runs 16 residues. V was trimmed by 5 bases and J by 8 bases, leaving 24 bases between them. Per germline, CDR1 SGHTA and CDR2 FQGNSA.

This clone turned up a few times. V usage is TRBV27 and J usage is TRBJ2-2, with D possibly TRBD2 on 7 matching bases. Germline CDR1 is MNHEY and CDR2 is SMNVEV (reference sequence). Deletions cut 2 bases from V and 5 bases from J, with 18 bases between. The CDR3 is made up of 17 amino acids. CDR3 residues: CASSLGVGGARTGELFF. DNA for the CDR3: TGTGCCAGCAGTTTAGGAGTTGGGGGGGCGCGAACCGGGGAGCTGTTTTTT.

J is TRBJ2-3 and V is TRBV3-1 (or the pseudogene TRBV3-2); no clear D gene. Per the germline V gene, CDR1 is LGHDT and CDR2 is YNNKEL (reference sequence). The germline V and J ends were trimmed by 5 bases and 3 bases, with 6 bases remaining between them. The CDR3 has 12 residues. CDR3 DNA: TGTGCCAGCAGCTATTTAACAGATACGCAGTATTTT. Translating gives CASSYLTDTQYF.

The chain recombines TRBV6-4 with TRBJ2-1; TRBD1 matches at 7 bases. Germline V gives CDR1 MRHNA, CDR2 SNTAGT. V shed 4 bases, J shed 7 bases, and the junction held 7 bases outside the gene matches. This CDR3 is 14 amino acids long. CDR3 region: CASSVETGSNEQFF. The CDR3 coding sequence is TGTGCCAGCAGTGTCGAGACAGGGTCAAATGAGCAGTTCTTC.

In its sample, this clone was seen many times. This chain connects TRBV6-5 to TRBJ1-1; 9 bases agree with TRBD1. V was pared by 5 bases and J by 4 bases, with 8 bases of the junction left unmatched. The germline V gene encodes CDR1 MNHEY and CDR2 SVGAGI. This CDR3 is 15 amino acids long. The CDR3 loop is CASSIAQGAATEAFF. DNA of the CDR3: TGTGCCAGCAGTATCGCACAGGGGGCGGCCACTGAAGCTTTCTTT.

This sequence joins TRBV2 and TRBJ2-5, with D possibly TRBD1 on 6 matching bases. Trimming shortened V by 8 bases and J by 5 bases, and 15 bases separated the two germline ends. The germline gives CDR1 SNHLY, CDR2 FYNNEI. The CDR3 has 13 amino acids. CDR3 in DNA: TGTGCCAGCCTGAGGGGGTGGGGGGAGACCCAGTACTTC. It encodes CASLRGWGETQYF.

The rearrangement links TRBV27 to TRBJ1-6; D perhaps matches TRBD1 (5 bases). V was clipped by 5 bases and J by 7 bases, with 12 bases between them. In germline, CDR1 is MNHEY, CDR2 SMNVEV (reference sequence). The CDR3 runs 14 residues. The CDR3 sequence is CASSQGVMNSPLHF. The CDR3 DNA is TGTGCCAGCAGTCAAGGGGTCATGAATTCACCCCTCCACTTT.

The rearrangement links TRBV19 to TRBJ1-3; D not resolved. The germline gives CDR1 LNHDA, CDR2 SQIVND (reference sequence). Trimming shortened V by 7 bases and J by 0 bases, and 10 bases separated the two germline ends. The CDR3 has 14 residues. The CDR3 reads CASNWLGSGNTIYF. The CDR3 coding sequence is TGTGCCAGTAATTGGCTTGGCTCTGGAAACACCATATATTTT.

This CDR3 is CASSLSKRGHTIYF. The CDR3 region has the DNA TGTGCCAGCAGTTTATCGAAAAGGGGCCACACCATATATTTT. J is TRBJ1-3 and V is TRBV27; a weak D match, TRBD1 (5 bases). Looked up from germline, CDR1 is MNHEY and CDR2 is SMNVEV (reference sequence). The CDR3 loop spans 14 amino acids. V was cut by 0 bases and J by 8 bases, with 11 bases left in between.

V gene TRBV29-1 combines with J gene TRBJ2-1; tentatively, D is TRBD2 (5 bases). Trimming shortened V by 1 base and J by 4 bases, and 17 bases separated the two germline ends. The CDR3 runs to 16 residues. Germline values: CDR1 SQVTM, CDR2 ANQGSEA. The CDR3 loop reads CSVEGSVDSLYNEQFF. For the CDR3, the DNA is TGCAGCGTTGAAGGATCAGTGGACTCGTTATACAATGAGCAGTTCTTC.

The V call is TRBV10-3, the J call TRBJ2-7, with 12 bases fitting TRBD1. J was trimmed by 0 bases and V by 10 bases; bases with no gene match: 10. The CDR3 runs to 16 residues. Germline V gene lookup returns CDR1 ENHRY and CDR2 SYGVKD. CDR3 amino acids: CATNPGQGAGSYEQYF. The DNA of the CDR3 is TGTGCCACCAACCCGGGACAGGGGGCGGGCTCCTACGAGCAGTACTTC.

This clone was seen a handful of times. The J gene is TRBJ2-7, the V gene TRBV6-5, with D maybe TRBD2 (7 bases). The V end lost 10 bases, the J end lost 2 bases, and 18 bases lay between the germline ends. The germline CDR1 and CDR2 sequences are MNHEY and SVGAGI. The CDR3 totals 14 residues. The DNA for the CDR3 is TGTGCCACCCACTTTGAGGGGGGGGCCTACGAGCAGTACTTC. As protein: CATHFEGGAYEQYF.

The chain joins TRBV28 to TRBJ1-1; D ambiguous. The CDR3 has 14 amino acids. The V gene's germline CDR1 is MDHEN and CDR2 SYDVKM. Trimming took off 5 bases at V and 3 bases at J, with 13 bases between the two ends. In nucleotides, the CDR3 is TGTGCCAGCAGTGGTGCGCGGGTCGACACTGAAGCTTTCTTT. Protein: CASSGARVDTEAFF.

The chain couples TRBV2 to TRBJ2-1, with D uncertain. From germline, CDR1 is SNHLY and CDR2 FYNNEI. The CDR3 contains 14 residues. Trimming left V 2 bases short and J 7 bases short, with 12 bases between. CDR3 sequence (DNA): TGTGCCAGCAGTGAAAAAACCAGCGTGAATGAGCAGTTCTTC. It is translated as CASSEKTSVNEQFF.

This chain uses TRBV14 with TRBJ2-3; 8 nucleotides agree with TRBD2. J lost 4 bases, V lost 4 bases, and 16 bases had no gene match. CDR1 is SGHDN, CDR2 FVKESK, per germline. There are 18 residues in the CDR3. This chain's CDR3 is CASSPRTGTSYFPDTQYF. CDR3 DNA: TGTGCCAGCAGCCCCCGAACGGGGACTAGTTATTTCCCAGATACGCAGTATTTT. Full variable domain (rest looked up from reference TRBV14 and TRBJ2-3): EAGVTQFPSHSVIEKGQTVTLRCDPISGHDNLYWYRRVMGKEIKFLLHFVKESKQDESGMPNNRFLAERTGGTYSTLKVQPAELEDSGVYFCASSPRTGTSYFPDTQYFGPGTRLTVL.

The rearrangement uses TRBV5-1 and TRBJ2-7; 10 nucleotides match TRBD1. Germline trimming cut 4 bases from V and 4 bases from J; bases unmatched to any gene: 11. The CDR3 covers 16 residues. Per germline, CDR1 SGHRS and CDR2 YFSETQ. The DNA for the CDR3 is TGCGCCAGCAGCCCCGGAAGACAGGGGGCAACTTACGAGCAGTACTTC. Translated: CASSPGRQGATYEQYF.

The J gene is TRBJ2-5, the V gene TRBV1; TRBD2, as called in the table, went unchecked against the DNA. TRBV1 counts as a pseudogene. The CDR3 spans 17 residues. In DNA form, the CDR3 reads TGCACCAGCAGCCATGAATCCCCCTTTGAGGACCAAGAGACCCAGTACTTC. Its protein is CTSSHESPFEDQETQYF.

V and J are TRBV3-1 (or the pseudogene TRBV3-2) and TRBJ1-1; 7 nucleotides align to TRBD1. Germline V gene sequence: CDR1 LGHDT, CDR2 YNNKEL (reference sequence). This CDR3 comprises 14 residues. Trimming took 5 bases from V and 6 from J; bases not matched to a gene: 9. The CDR3 DNA sequence: TGTGCCAGCAGCGCCCAGACAGGGTTGTCTGAAGCTTTCTTT. Translation gives CASSAQTGLSEAFF.

This rearrangement joins TRBV19 to TRBJ2-7; 12 bases agree with TRBD2. The CDR3 totals 15 residues. Germline trimming cut 4 bases from V and 3 bases from J; bases unmatched to any gene: 4. Germline V gene lookup returns CDR1 LNHDA and CDR2 SQIVND (reference sequence). The CDR3 here is CASSTSTSGSYEQYF. CDR3 coding DNA: TGTGCCAGTAGTACCTCGACTAGCGGGAGCTACGAGCAGTACTTC.

V is TRBV2 and J is TRBJ1-1; D gene unclear. The CDR3 extends over 13 amino acids. From germline, CDR1 is SNHLY and CDR2 FYNNEI. V was pared by 4 bases and J by 6 bases, with 12 bases between. The DNA of the CDR3 is TGTGCCAGCAGTGTAGGTGGCGGGGCTGAAGCTTTCTTT. This gives the protein CASSVGGGAEAFF. Drawing the rest from reference TRBV2 and TRBJ1-1, the complete variable domain is EPEVTQTPSHQVTQMGQEVILRCVPISNHLYFYWYRQILGQKVEFLVSFYNNEISEKSEIFDDQFSVERPDGSNFTLKIRSTKLEDSAMYFCASSVGGGAEAFFGQGTRLTVV.

The chain joins TRBV4-3 to TRBJ1-4, with D possibly being TRBD1 (6 bases). Looked up from germline, CDR1 is LGHNA and CDR2 is YSLEER. CDR3 size: 13 residues. The V gene lost 0 bases and the J gene lost 8 bases, with 7 bases spanning the gap. CDR3 DNA: TGCGCCAGCAGCCAAGACAGGGGAGAAAAACTGTTTTTT. Protein product: CASSQDRGEKLFF.

The rearrangement links TRBV6-6 to TRBJ1-6; D perhaps matches TRBD1 (6 bases). Germline V gene data show CDR1 as MNHNY and CDR2 as SVGAGI (reference sequence). V was trimmed by 6 bases and J by 5 bases, leaving 29 bases between them. The CDR3 has 20 amino acids. The CDR3 DNA sequence: TGTGCCAGCAGCCTCACTCCGGGACAAGCTCTTGTAATGGATAATTCACCCCTCCACTTT. It codes for CASSLTPGQALVMDNSPLHF.